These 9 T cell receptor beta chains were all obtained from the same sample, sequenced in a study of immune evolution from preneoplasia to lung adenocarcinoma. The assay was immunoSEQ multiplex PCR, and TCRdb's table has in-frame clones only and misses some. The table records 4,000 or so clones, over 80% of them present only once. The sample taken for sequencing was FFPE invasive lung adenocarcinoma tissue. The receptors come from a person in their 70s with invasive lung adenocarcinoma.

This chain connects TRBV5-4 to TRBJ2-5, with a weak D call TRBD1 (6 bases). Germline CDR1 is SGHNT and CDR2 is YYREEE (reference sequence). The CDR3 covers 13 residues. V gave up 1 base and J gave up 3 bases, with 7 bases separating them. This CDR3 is CASSLKGEETQYF. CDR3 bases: TGTGCCAGCAGCTTGAAGGGGGAAGAGACCCAGTACTTC.

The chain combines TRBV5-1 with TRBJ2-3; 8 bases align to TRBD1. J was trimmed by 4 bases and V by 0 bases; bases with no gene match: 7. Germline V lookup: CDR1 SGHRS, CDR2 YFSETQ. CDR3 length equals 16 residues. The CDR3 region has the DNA TGCGCCAGCAGCTTGGGGGGGACAGGAACGGCAGATACGCAGTATTTT. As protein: CASSLGGTGTADTQYF. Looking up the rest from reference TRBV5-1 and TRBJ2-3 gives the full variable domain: KAGVTQTPRYLIKTRGQQVTLSCSPISGHRSVSWYQQTPGQGLQFLFEYFSETQRNKGNFPGRFSGRQFSNSRSEMNVSTLELGDSALYLCASSLGGTGTADTQYFGPGTRLTVL.

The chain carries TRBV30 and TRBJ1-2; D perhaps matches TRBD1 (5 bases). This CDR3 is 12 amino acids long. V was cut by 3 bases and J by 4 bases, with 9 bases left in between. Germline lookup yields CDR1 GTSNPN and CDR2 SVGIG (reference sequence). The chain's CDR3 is CAWSGAPYGYTF. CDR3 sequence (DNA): TGTGCCTGGAGCGGGGCCCCCTATGGCTACACCTTC.

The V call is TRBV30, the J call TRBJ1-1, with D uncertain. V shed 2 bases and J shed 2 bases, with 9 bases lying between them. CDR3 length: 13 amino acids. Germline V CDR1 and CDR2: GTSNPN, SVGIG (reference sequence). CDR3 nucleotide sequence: TGTGCCTGGAGTTCGGATGAAAACACTGAAGCTTTCTTT. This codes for CAWSSDENTEAFF.

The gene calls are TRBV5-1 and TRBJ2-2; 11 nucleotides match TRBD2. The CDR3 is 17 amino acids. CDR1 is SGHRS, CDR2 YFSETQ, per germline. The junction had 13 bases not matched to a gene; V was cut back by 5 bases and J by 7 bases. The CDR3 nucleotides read TGCGCCAGCAGTCCAATTACTAGCGGGAGTGTGAGCGGGGAGCTGTTTTTT. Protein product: CASSPITSGSVSGELFF.

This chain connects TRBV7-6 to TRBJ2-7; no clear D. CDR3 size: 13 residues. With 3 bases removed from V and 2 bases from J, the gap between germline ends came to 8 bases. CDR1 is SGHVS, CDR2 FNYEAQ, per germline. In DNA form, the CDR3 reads TGTGCCAGCAGCTTGGGTGGGCCCTACGAGCAGTACTTC. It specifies CASSLGGPYEQYF.

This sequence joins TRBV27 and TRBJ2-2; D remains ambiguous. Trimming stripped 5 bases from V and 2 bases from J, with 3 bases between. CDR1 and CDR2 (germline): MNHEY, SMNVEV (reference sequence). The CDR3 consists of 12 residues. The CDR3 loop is CASSDNTGELFF. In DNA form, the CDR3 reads TGTGCCAGCAGTGATAACACCGGGGAGCTGTTTTTT.

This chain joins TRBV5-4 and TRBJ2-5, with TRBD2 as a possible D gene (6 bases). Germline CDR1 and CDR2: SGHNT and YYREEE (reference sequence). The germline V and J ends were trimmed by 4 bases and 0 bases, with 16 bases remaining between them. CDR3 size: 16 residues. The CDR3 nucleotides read TGTGCCAGCAGCGGGGGGACCAGCGCTAACCAAGAGACCCAGTACTTC. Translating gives CASSGGTSANQETQYF. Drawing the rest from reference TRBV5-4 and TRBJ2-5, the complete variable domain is ETGVTQSPTHLIKTRGQQVTLRCSSQSGHNTVSWYQQALGQGPQFIFQYYREEENGRGNFPPRFSGLQFPNYSSELNVNALELDDSALYLCASSGGTSANQETQYFGPGTRLLVL.

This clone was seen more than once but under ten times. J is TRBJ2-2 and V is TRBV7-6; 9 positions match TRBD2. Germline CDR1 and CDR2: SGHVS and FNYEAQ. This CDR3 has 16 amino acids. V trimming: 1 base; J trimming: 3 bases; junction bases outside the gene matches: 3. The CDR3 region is CASSLEAGGYTGELFF. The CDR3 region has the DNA TGTGCCAGCAGCTTAGAGGCGGGAGGGTACACCGGGGAGCTGTTTTTT. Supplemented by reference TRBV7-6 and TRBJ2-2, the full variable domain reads GAGVSQSPRYKVTKRGQDVALRCDPISGHVSLYWYRQALGQGPEFLTYFNYEAQQDKSGLPNDRFSAERPEGSISTLTIQRTEQRDSAMYRCASSLEAGGYTGELFFGEGSRLTVL.